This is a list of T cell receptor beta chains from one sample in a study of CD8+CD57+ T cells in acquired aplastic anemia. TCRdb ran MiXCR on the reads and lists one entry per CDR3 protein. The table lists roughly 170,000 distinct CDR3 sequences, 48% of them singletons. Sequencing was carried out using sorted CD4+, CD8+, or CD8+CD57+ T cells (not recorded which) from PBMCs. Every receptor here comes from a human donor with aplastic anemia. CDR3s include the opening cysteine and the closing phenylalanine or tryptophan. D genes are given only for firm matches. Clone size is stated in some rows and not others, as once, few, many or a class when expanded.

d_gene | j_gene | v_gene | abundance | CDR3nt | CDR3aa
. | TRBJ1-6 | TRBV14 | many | TGTGCCAGCAGCCCCGGGGGGAGCTCCTATAATTCACCCCTCCACTTT | CASSPGGSSYNSPLHF
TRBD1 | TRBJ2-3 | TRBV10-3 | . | TGTGCCATCAGTGGACCGGGACAGGGTTTCACAGATACGCAGTATTTT | CAISGPGQGFTDTQYF
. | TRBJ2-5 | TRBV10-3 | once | TGTGCGGAAGGGAGAGGTGTTCACCAAGAGACCCAGTACTTC | CAEGRGVHQETQYF
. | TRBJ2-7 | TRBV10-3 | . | TGTGCCATCAGTGCGTACAAGTCCATGTCGTACGAGCAGTACTTC | CAISAYKSMSYEQYF
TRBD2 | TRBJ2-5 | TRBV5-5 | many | TGTGCCAGCAGCCCGCGGGGAGGGCGGCCTCAAGAGACCCAGTACTTC | CASSPRGGRPQETQYF
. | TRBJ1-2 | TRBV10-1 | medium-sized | TGCGCCAAAGATGACAACCAAGAGGAGTATGGCTACACCTTC | CAKDDNQEEYGYTF
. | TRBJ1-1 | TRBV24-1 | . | TGTGCCACCAGTGACCAAGTACAGGGAAGGACTGAAGCTTTCTTT | CATSDQVQGRTEAFF
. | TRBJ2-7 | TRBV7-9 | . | TGTGCCAGCAGCCCTGACAGGAACGAGCAGTACTTC | CASSPDRNEQYF
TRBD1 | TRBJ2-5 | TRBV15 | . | TGTGCCACCAGCGAAGGGACAGGGGGCTTCCAAGAGGCCCAGTACTTC | CATSEGTGGFQEAQYF
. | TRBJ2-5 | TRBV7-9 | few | TGTGCCAGCAGCTTAGAGCTTAAAGAGACCCAGTACTTC | CASSLELKETQYF
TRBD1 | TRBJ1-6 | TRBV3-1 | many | TGTGCCAGCAGCCCCAGGACAGGGAGGAGTTCACCCCTCCACTTT | CASSPRTGRSSPLHF
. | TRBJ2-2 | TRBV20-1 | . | TGCAGTGCTAGAGGGGAGCTGTTTTTT | CSARGELFF
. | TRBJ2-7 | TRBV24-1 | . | TGTGCCACCAGGGTGGAGCAGTACTTC | CATRVEQYF
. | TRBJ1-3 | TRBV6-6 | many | TGTGCCAGCAGTTACCCAGGGGACGGAAACACCATATATTTT | CASSYPGDGNTIYF
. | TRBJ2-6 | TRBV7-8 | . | TGTGCTAGCAGCTCAGGGGTCGGTGGGGCCAACGTCCTGACTTTC | CASSSGVGGANVLTF
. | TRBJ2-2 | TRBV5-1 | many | TGCGCCAGCAGCTTGGAGGCGCTAGCGAACACCGGGGAGCTGTTTTTT | CASSLEALANTGELFF
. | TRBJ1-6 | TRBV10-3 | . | TGTGCCATCAGTGATCTTTCGGAGAATTCACCCCTCCACTTT | CAISDLSENSPLHF
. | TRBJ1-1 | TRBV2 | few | TGTGCCAGCAATTTCCAGTTGAACACTGAAGCTTTCTTT | CASNFQLNTEAFF
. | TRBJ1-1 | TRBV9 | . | TGTGCCAGCAGCGCCTTCGGCTCATACTCGAACACTGAAGCTTTCTTT | CASSAFGSYSNTEAFF
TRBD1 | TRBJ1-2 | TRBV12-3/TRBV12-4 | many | TGTGCCAGCACCATGCTACAGGGGGCTGGCTACACCTTC | CASTMLQGAGYTF
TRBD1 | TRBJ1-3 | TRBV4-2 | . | TGTGCCAGCAGCAAAGGACAGGGCTTGAGCTCTGGAAACACCATATATTTT | CASSKGQGLSSGNTIYF
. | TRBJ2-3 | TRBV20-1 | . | TGCAGTGCCGCCCTAGATACGCAGTATTTT | CSAALDTQYF
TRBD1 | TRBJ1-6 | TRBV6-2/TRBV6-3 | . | TGTGCCAGCAGTTACTCGACAGGGGACGGATCACCCCTCCACTTT | CASSYSTGDGSPLHF
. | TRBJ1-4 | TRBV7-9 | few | TGTGCCAGCAGCTTAGTCCCGGGTGACTTTAATGAAAAACTGTTTTTT | CASSLVPGDFNEKLFF
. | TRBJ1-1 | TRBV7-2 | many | TGTGCCAGCAGCTTGGGGGTGGGGGACACTGAAGCTTTCTTT | CASSLGVGDTEAFF
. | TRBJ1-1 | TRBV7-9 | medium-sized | TGTGCCAGCGCTCTTCCTGCGGTGACTGAAGCTTTCTTT | CASALPAVTEAFF
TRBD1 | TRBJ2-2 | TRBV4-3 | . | TGCGCCAGCAGCCCCGACAGGGGTGGCACCGGGGAGCTGTTTTTT | CASSPDRGGTGELFF
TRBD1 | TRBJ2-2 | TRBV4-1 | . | TGCGCCAGCAGCCAAGAGGGACAGAAAAACACCGGGGAGCTGTTTTTT | CASSQEGQKNTGELFF
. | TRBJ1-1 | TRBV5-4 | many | TGTGCCAGCAGCCTCCAATCGGACACTGAAGCTTTCTTT | CASSLQSDTEAFF
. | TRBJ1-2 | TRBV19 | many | TGTGCCAGTAGTATCAAGTTCTATGGCTACACCTTC | CASSIKFYGYTF
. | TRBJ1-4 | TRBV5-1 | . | TGCGCCAGCAGCGCACAGGGTGGGGGATATGAAAAACTGTTTTTT | CASSAQGGGYEKLFF